This is a list of T cell receptor beta chains from one sample in a study of shared clonotypes between healthy human individuals. Method: immunoSEQ multiplex PCR; TCRdb's copy keeps in-frame clones and lacks some. The data contain about 2 million clones, about 95% of them singletons. Sequencing was carried out using naive CD8+ T cells sorted from blood. Receptor source: a man between 18 and 29 years old in good health. The CDR3 runs from the conserved cysteine through the conserved F or W. The D gene is left open where the match is weak. Size values are once, few and many counts, or a class for expanded clones, and some rows have none.

v_gene	j_gene	d_gene	abundance	CDR3nt	CDR3aa
TRBV11-1	TRBJ2-7	TRBD1	NA	TGTGCCAGCAGGGGACAGGACTACGAGCAGTACTTC	CASRGQDYEQYF
TRBV5-1	TRBJ2-5	TRBD1	NA	TGCGCCAGCAGCTTGGCCGACAGGGGGTTTAAGGAGACCCAGTACTTC	CASSLADRGFKETQYF
TRBV19	TRBJ2-7	TRBD2	once	TGTGCCAGTAGTATGGGACTAGCTAACTACGAGCAGTACTTC	CASSMGLANYEQYF
TRBV6-1	TRBJ1-3	TRBD1	NA	TGTGCCAGCTCGGGGGGACAGAGCTCTGGAAACACCATATATTTT	CASSGGQSSGNTIYF
TRBV11-1	TRBJ2-7	TRBD1	NA	TGTGCCAGCAGCCCTGGCGGGACAGGGGGCTCCTACGAGCAGTACTTC	CASSPGGTGGSYEQYF
TRBV19	TRBJ1-2	TRBD1	NA	TGTGCCAGTAGAGGGACAGGCAGATATGGCTACACCTTC	CASRGTGRYGYTF
TRBV15	TRBJ1-6	NA	NA	TGTGCCACCAGCAGAGATCTTACTGACCCCAAGGCCCTCCACTTT	CATSRDLTDPKALHF
TRBV30	TRBJ2-7	NA	NA	TGTGCCTGGACTGAGGGCAACTACGAGCAGTACTTC	CAWTEGNYEQYF
TRBV19	TRBJ1-6	TRBD1	NA	TGTGCCAGTAGTATGGTGACAGGGAATAATTCACCCCTCCACTTT	CASSMVTGNNSPLHF
TRBV5-1	TRBJ1-1	NA	NA	TGCGCCAGCAATGGGCGGGACGCTAAAGCTTTCTTT	CASNGRDAKAFF
TRBV6-5	TRBJ2-7	TRBD2	NA	TGTGCCAGCAGCGGGACTAGCGGGCTACCCTACGAGCAGTACTTC	CASSGTSGLPYEQYF
TRBV7-6	TRBJ1-1	NA	NA	TGTGCCAGCATCATATATAGAGAGGGGAACACTGAAGCTTTCTTT	CASIIYREGNTEAFF
TRBV28	TRBJ1-5	NA	many	TGTGCCAGCAGTTTATTGGCAGGGCCCGATCAGCCCCAGCATTTT	CASSLLAGPDQPQHF
TRBV6-4	TRBJ2-1	TRBD1	NA	TGTGCCAGCAGCGCCAACCCCGGGACAGGGATTGGCCATGAGCAGTTCTTC	CASSANPGTGIGHEQFF
TRBV18	TRBJ1-2	TRBD1	NA	TGTGCCAGCTCACCACAGGACAGGGAGGTTCGCTATGGCTACACCTTC	CASSPQDREVRYGYTF
TRBV15	TRBJ2-3	TRBD2	NA	TGTGCCACCAGCAGGCCCCGACTAGCGGGGGAAGATACGCAGTATTTT	CATSRPRLAGEDTQYF
TRBV10-1	TRBJ2-7	TRBD1	NA	TGCGCCAGCAGTGAGGGGACAGGGGCCGGCTACGAGCAGTACTTC	CASSEGTGAGYEQYF
TRBV11-2	TRBJ2-5	NA	NA	TGTGCCAGCAGCTCCCCTTGGAACGGCCTACAAGAGACCCAGTACTTC	CASSSPWNGLQETQYF
TRBV7-8	TRBJ2-7	NA	NA	TGTGCCAGCAGCTTAGAGGGATTCAGCTACGAGCAGTACTTC	CASSLEGFSYEQYF
TRBV2	TRBJ1-2	NA	NA	TGTGCCCCTGAGGTGGTGGAAACCTATGGCTACACCTTC	CAPEVVETYGYTF
TRBV13	TRBJ2-7	TRBD1	NA	TGTGCCAGCAGCTCTACCGGGACAGGGAAGGGCGAGCAGTACTTC	CASSSTGTGKGEQYF
TRBV4-3	TRBJ2-5	NA	NA	TGCGCCAGCAGCCAAGAATTACTACCGGTGGAGACCCAGTACTTC	CASSQELLPVETQYF
TRBV6-5	TRBJ2-7	NA	NA	TGTGCCAGCAGTTACTCGATAGTAGGGGGTATCGACGAGCAGTACTTC	CASSYSIVGGIDEQYF
TRBV30	TRBJ2-5	NA	once	TGTGCCTGGAGTGTAGGAGGTCGGTCCGGAGAGACCCAGTACTTC	CAWSVGGRSGETQYF
TRBV4-1	TRBJ2-2	NA	NA	TGCGCCAGCAGCCCCTCAGCGGCGAACACCGGGGAGCTGTTTTTT	CASSPSAANTGELFF
TRBV5-1	TRBJ2-3	NA	NA	TGCGCCAGCAGCTTGTGGGTAGCCGGAGATACGCAGTATTTT	CASSLWVAGDTQYF
TRBV5-1	TRBJ2-1	TRBD1	NA	TGCGCCAGCAGCTTGCCCACAGGGGTCCCCCCGTTCGAACACAGTGAGCAGTTCTTC	CASSLPTGVPPFEHSEQFF
TRBV5-6	TRBJ2-1	TRBD2	NA	TGTGCCAGCAGCCCCGGGACTAGTTACAATGAGCAGTTCTTC	CASSPGTSYNEQFF
TRBV19	TRBJ2-7	TRBD1	NA	TGTGCCAGTAGTATAGATTTGGGGACAGTCTCCTACGAGCAGTACTTC	CASSIDLGTVSYEQYF
TRBV28	TRBJ2-2	NA	NA	TGTGCCAGCAGTTTAGGGGCTACGAACACCGGGGAGCTGTTTTTT	CASSLGATNTGELFF
TRBV7-9	TRBJ2-7	NA	once	TGTGCCAGCAGCTCCGTAGGGAAGCCCTACGAGCAGTACTTC	CASSSVGKPYEQYF
TRBV6-1	TRBJ1-2	NA	NA	TGTGCCAGCAGTGATAGAGGGGTCCCTAGCTATGGCTACACCTTC	CASSDRGVPSYGYTF
TRBV27	TRBJ2-7	TRBD2	NA	TGTGCCAGCAGTATAGCGGGGGCCTCCTACGAGCAGTACTTC	CASSIAGASYEQYF
TRBV19	TRBJ1-5	TRBD1	once	TGTGCCAGTAGTGGGACAGCACCCCATCAGCCCCAGCATTTT	CASSGTAPHQPQHF
TRBV2	TRBJ2-5	TRBD1	NA	TGTGCCAGCAGTTCCCGACAGGGCGACCAAGAGACCCAGTACTTC	CASSSRQGDQETQYF
TRBV6-1	TRBJ1-1	NA	NA	TGTGCCAGCAGTGAATCCAGGCTGAACACTGAAGCTTTCTTT	CASSESRLNTEAFF
TRBV2	TRBJ2-7	NA	NA	TGTGCCAGCAGTGAACTAGCGCAGGAGCAGTACTTC	CASSELAQEQYF
TRBV2	TRBJ1-2	NA	once	TGTGCCAGCAGTGAAGCGTGGCAGGGACTTAACTATGGCTACACCTTC	CASSEAWQGLNYGYTF
TRBV7-8	TRBJ1-1	TRBD1	NA	TGTGCCAGCAGCTTAGAGGGACAGGGTAATCCTGAAGCTTTCTTT	CASSLEGQGNPEAFF
TRBV6-5	TRBJ2-7	NA	few	TGTGCCAGCAGTCCCTTCACTGGCGAGCAGTACTTC	CASSPFTGEQYF
TRBV5-1	TRBJ2-7	TRBD1	NA	TGCGCCAGAGGGACAGGGGATGGACTAGCAGTTTCCGACGAGCAGTACTTC	CARGTGDGLAVSDEQYF
TRBV28	TRBJ2-7	NA	NA	TGTGCCTCAGCAGGACGAAGCTTAGCCGAGCAGTACTTC	CASAGRSLAEQYF
TRBV19	TRBJ1-5	NA	NA	TGTGCCATCGGGGGTGACTATCCAGGCAATCAGCCCCAGCATTTT	CAIGGDYPGNQPQHF
TRBV11-2	TRBJ2-5	NA	NA	TGTGCCAGCAGCTTAGGATCAGTTGGAACCCAAGAGACCCAGTACTTC	CASSLGSVGTQETQYF
TRBV27	TRBJ2-5	TRBD1	NA	TGTGCCAGCAGCCCAGGACAGGGTGAGGAGACCCAGTACTTC	CASSPGQGEETQYF
TRBV11-2	TRBJ2-7	NA	NA	TGTGCCAGCAGCTTAGTCAGGGGCCGTCCGTACGAGCAGTACTTC	CASSLVRGRPYEQYF
TRBV11-2	TRBJ2-7	TRBD1	NA	TGTGCCAGCAGCCTCCTGATCGGGACAGGGCAGGAGCAGTACTTC	CASSLLIGTGQEQYF
TRBV5-4	TRBJ2-1	TRBD2	NA	TGTGCCAGCAGCCTAGCGGGAGGGACCTACAATGAGCAGTTCTTC	CASSLAGGTYNEQFF
TRBV6-1	TRBJ2-3	NA	NA	TGTGCCAGCAGACCTCTAGCAACCACAGATACGCAGTATTTT	CASRPLATTDTQYF
TRBV6-6	TRBJ2-1	NA	NA	TGTGCCAGCAGTTACGATGGGGCTAGCGATGAGCAGTTCTTC	CASSYDGASDEQFF
TRBV2	TRBJ2-2	NA	NA	TGTGCCAGCGGGCTGTTTACAGGGAACACCGGGGAGCTGTTTTTT	CASGLFTGNTGELFF
TRBV2	TRBJ2-7	TRBD1	NA	TGTGCCAGCACACAGGGGGACGTCGAGCAGTACTTC	CASTQGDVEQYF
TRBV13	TRBJ2-1	NA	NA	TGTGCCAGCAGCTTAGGCAGGAGGGGGCTCCACAATGAGCAGTTCTTC	CASSLGRRGLHNEQFF
TRBV6-5	TRBJ1-2	NA	few	TGTGCCAGCAGTTACTCTGAAGGGCCCTATGGCTACACCTTC	CASSYSEGPYGYTF
TRBV30	TRBJ2-1	TRBD2	NA	TGTGCCTGGAGTTCTACTAGCGGGAATCTCAATGAGCAGTTCTTC	CAWSSTSGNLNEQFF
TRBV6-1	TRBJ1-4	NA	NA	TGTGCCAGCAGGAATCCCCGCAGTTTTGAAAAACTGTTTTTT	CASRNPRSFEKLFF
TRBV13	TRBJ1-6	TRBD1	NA	TGTGCCAGCAGCCCCCGGACAGGGAATAATTCACCCCTCCACTTT	CASSPRTGNNSPLHF